The source of this TCR beta chain is a study of response to subunit inactivated influenza vaccine. Via MiXCR, TCRdb re-called the RT-PCR reads, giving one row per CDR3 protein. The sample has approximately 700,000 distinct CDR3 sequences; 15% to 19% are singletons. Study conclusions and caveats: Authors suggested seasonal influenza vaccinations each recruit few new T cells.

The sample holds a few counts of this clonotype. Its antigen is as yet unknown. The CDR3 runs to 12 residues. Per germline, CDR1 SGHKS and CDR2 YYEKEE (reference sequence). Trimming pared 2 bases from V and 6 bases from J, leaving 9 bases between. The receptor comes from a man in his fifties or sixties who received an inactivated influenza vaccine. Sample: PBMCs from blood, taken 11 to 12 days after vaccination. The chain recombines TRBV5-5 with TRBJ2-7; D is ambiguous. In DNA form, the CDR3 reads TGTGCCAGCAGCTTAGACCTCGGCGAGCAGTACTTC. Protein product: CASSLDLGEQYF.